This is a list of T cell receptor beta chains from one sample in a study of blood T cells in healthy people across ages. TCRdb independently ran MiXCR on the 5' RACE reads; one entry per CDR3 protein. The table has 600,000 or so distinct CDR3 sequences, over 20% seen once; the top ten hold 3.5% to 4%. Sequencing input: blood. These receptors all come from a man between 65 and 85 years old in good health. Both conserved end residues are part of each CDR3. Each record gives: clone size, D gene, V gene, J gene, CDR3 protein, CDR3 DNA. The D gene is left open where the match is weak. The size entry is marked missing in some rows and otherwise reads once, few, many or a size class.

clone_size: few; d_call: TRBD2; v_call: TRBV7-6; j_call: TRBJ2-3; cdr3_aa: CASRAVAGTGTDTQYF; cdr3_nt: TGTGCCAGCAGGGCCGTAGCGGGAACGGGAACAGATACGCAGTATTTT
clone_size: .; d_call: TRBD1; v_call: TRBV28; j_call: TRBJ1-4; cdr3_aa: CASSETGVAEKLFF; cdr3_nt: TGTGCCAGCAGTGAAACAGGGGTGGCAGAAAAACTGTTTTTT
clone_size: .; d_call: .; v_call: TRBV5-6; j_call: TRBJ2-1; cdr3_aa: CASSSGRNSYNEQFF; cdr3_nt: TGTGCCAGCAGTTCGGGACGCAATTCCTACAATGAGCAGTTCTTC
clone_size: .; d_call: .; v_call: TRBV7-2; j_call: TRBJ2-5; cdr3_aa: CASSRGVREQETQYF; cdr3_nt: TGTGCCAGCAGCAGGGGCGTCAGAGAGCAAGAGACCCAGTACTTC
clone_size: .; d_call: .; v_call: TRBV6-5; j_call: TRBJ1-1; cdr3_aa: CASSYARDSAEAFF; cdr3_nt: TGTGCCAGCAGTTACGCCAGGGATTCGGCTGAAGCTTTCTTT
clone_size: .; d_call: .; v_call: TRBV6-2/TRBV6-3; j_call: TRBJ2-7; cdr3_aa: CASSYSPEEGPYEQYF; cdr3_nt: TGTGCCAGCAGTTACTCCCCGGAAGAGGGCCCCTACGAGCAGTACTTC
clone_size: few; d_call: TRBD2; v_call: TRBV12-3/TRBV12-4; j_call: TRBJ2-1; cdr3_aa: CASGPAGRSYNEQFF; cdr3_nt: TGTGCCAGCGGGCCAGCGGGGCGCTCCTACAATGAGCAGTTCTTC
clone_size: .; d_call: TRBD2; v_call: TRBV9; j_call: TRBJ2-1; cdr3_aa: CASSVRAGVSDEQFF; cdr3_nt: TGTGCCAGCAGCGTAAGGGCGGGAGTGTCAGATGAGCAGTTCTTC
clone_size: .; d_call: .; v_call: TRBV29-1; j_call: TRBJ2-5; cdr3_aa: CSVEGGRETQYF; cdr3_nt: TGCAGCGTTGAGGGGGGCCGAGAGACCCAGTACTTC
clone_size: few; d_call: TRBD2; v_call: TRBV20-1; j_call: TRBJ2-1; cdr3_aa: CSASPAGGPYNEQFF; cdr3_nt: TGCAGTGCTAGCCCCGCGGGGGGCCCCTACAATGAGCAGTTCTTC
clone_size: few; d_call: .; v_call: TRBV20-1; j_call: TRBJ2-3; cdr3_aa: CSATRLAQGLNTDTQYF; cdr3_nt: TGCAGTGCCACGCGGTTAGCCCAGGGGCTAAACACAGATACGCAGTATTTT
clone_size: .; d_call: .; v_call: TRBV2; j_call: TRBJ2-1; cdr3_aa: CASSLQGLLHNEQFF; cdr3_nt: TGTGCCAGCAGTCTCCAAGGGCTTCTCCACAATGAGCAGTTCTTC
clone_size: few; d_call: TRBD2; v_call: TRBV20-1; j_call: TRBJ2-7; cdr3_aa: CSALGLAGGTSSYEQYF; cdr3_nt: TGCAGTGCCTTAGGACTAGCGGGAGGAACGAGCTCCTACGAGCAGTACTTC
clone_size: .; d_call: .; v_call: TRBV4-2; j_call: TRBJ2-7; cdr3_aa: CASSQEPLAVARSSSYEQYF; cdr3_nt: TGTGCCAGCAGCCAAGAACCCTTGGCGGTTGCAAGATCGAGCTCCTACGAGCAGTACTTC
clone_size: .; d_call: .; v_call: TRBV6-4; j_call: TRBJ2-4; cdr3_aa: CASSDSINWIAKNIQYF; cdr3_nt: TGTGCCAGCAGTGACTCGATTAATTGGATAGCCAAAAACATTCAGTACTTC
clone_size: .; d_call: TRBD1; v_call: TRBV12-3/TRBV12-4; j_call: TRBJ2-7; cdr3_aa: CASSSRTGSYEQYF; cdr3_nt: TGTGCCAGCAGTTCCCGGACAGGGAGCTACGAGCAGTACTTC
clone_size: .; d_call: .; v_call: TRBV6-1; j_call: TRBJ1-4; cdr3_aa: CASRTPFNEPTNEKLFF; cdr3_nt: TGTGCCAGCAGAACCCCCTTCAACGAGCCAACTAATGAAAAACTGTTTTTT
clone_size: .; d_call: TRBD2; v_call: TRBV19; j_call: TRBJ2-3; cdr3_aa: CASSPGLAGFGTQYF; cdr3_nt: TGTGCCAGTAGTCCCGGACTAGCGGGATTTGGTACGCAGTATTTT
clone_size: .; d_call: .; v_call: TRBV3-1; j_call: TRBJ1-1; cdr3_aa: CASSQWQGNTEAFF; cdr3_nt: TGTGCCAGCAGCCAGTGGCAAGGGAACACTGAAGCTTTCTTT
clone_size: .; d_call: TRBD1; v_call: TRBV3-1; j_call: TRBJ1-2; cdr3_aa: CASSQGDRESYGYTF; cdr3_nt: TGTGCCAGCAGCCAAGGGGACAGGGAATCCTATGGCTACACCTTC
clone_size: .; d_call: TRBD1; v_call: TRBV5-1; j_call: TRBJ2-7; cdr3_aa: CASSIGTGGSYEQYF; cdr3_nt: TGCGCCAGCAGCATCGGGACAGGGGGCTCCTACGAGCAGTACTTC
clone_size: few; d_call: .; v_call: TRBV10-3; j_call: TRBJ1-1; cdr3_aa: CAINVQGGTEAFF; cdr3_nt: TGTGCCATCAACGTACAGGGCGGCACTGAAGCTTTCTTT
clone_size: .; d_call: .; v_call: TRBV27; j_call: TRBJ2-7; cdr3_aa: CASSLLGGFTGRMDF; cdr3_nt: TGTGCCAGCAGTTTATTGGGAGGCTTTACCGGAAGGATGGACTTC
clone_size: .; d_call: .; v_call: TRBV6-2/TRBV6-3; j_call: TRBJ2-3; cdr3_aa: CASSSGDTTDTQYF; cdr3_nt: TGTGCCAGCAGTTCCGGGGATACCACAGATACGCAGTATTTT
clone_size: .; d_call: .; v_call: TRBV7-9; j_call: TRBJ2-3; cdr3_aa: CASSLDGLVFTDTQYF; cdr3_nt: TGTGCCAGCAGCTTAGACGGGCTAGTTTTCACAGATACGCAGTATTTT
clone_size: .; d_call: .; v_call: TRBV9; j_call: TRBJ2-5; cdr3_aa: CASSVVGAGQETQYF; cdr3_nt: TGTGCCAGCAGCGTAGTGGGGGCAGGGCAAGAGACCCAGTACTTC
clone_size: few; d_call: .; v_call: TRBV20-1; j_call: TRBJ2-6; cdr3_aa: CSAIRDFSGANVLTF; cdr3_nt: TGCAGTGCTATACGGGACTTCTCTGGGGCCAACGTCCTGACTTTC
clone_size: many; d_call: .; v_call: TRBV6-5; j_call: TRBJ2-7; cdr3_aa: CASSYQGKGYEQYF; cdr3_nt: TGTGCCAGCAGTTACCAGGGGAAAGGGTACGAGCAGTACTTC
clone_size: .; d_call: TRBD1; v_call: TRBV5-1; j_call: TRBJ2-1; cdr3_aa: CASSPSLGQGAYNEQFF; cdr3_nt: TGCGCCAGCAGCCCATCACTGGGACAGGGGGCATACAATGAGCAGTTCTTC
clone_size: few; d_call: .; v_call: TRBV28; j_call: TRBJ2-2; cdr3_aa: CASRGRRGYTGELFF; cdr3_nt: TGTGCCAGCCGAGGGCGGAGGGGCTACACCGGGGAGCTGTTTTTT
clone_size: .; d_call: .; v_call: TRBV7-2; j_call: TRBJ2-7; cdr3_aa: CASSLLHGYEQYF; cdr3_nt: TGTGCCAGCAGCTTATTGCACGGCTACGAGCAGTACTTC
clone_size: .; d_call: .; v_call: TRBV20-1; j_call: TRBJ2-7; cdr3_aa: CSAPGPTYEQYF; cdr3_nt: TGCAGTGCTCCGGGACCCACCTACGAGCAGTACTTC
clone_size: .; d_call: .; v_call: TRBV20-1; j_call: TRBJ2-5; cdr3_aa: CSATDPRLLGETQYF; cdr3_nt: TGCAGTGCTACCGATCCGAGACTACTGGGGGAGACCCAGTACTTC
clone_size: few; d_call: .; v_call: TRBV27; j_call: TRBJ1-3; cdr3_aa: CASSRTGPGDGNTIYF; cdr3_nt: TGTGCCAGCAGTCGGACTGGACCTGGGGACGGAAACACCATATATTTT
clone_size: few; d_call: TRBD1; v_call: TRBV10-1; j_call: TRBJ1-2; cdr3_aa: CASSEGTGNYGYTF; cdr3_nt: TGCGCCAGCAGTGAAGGGACAGGGAACTATGGCTACACCTTC
clone_size: .; d_call: .; v_call: TRBV25-1; j_call: TRBJ2-1; cdr3_aa: CASSEFRGDYNEQFF; cdr3_nt: TGTGCCAGCAGTGAATTCCGAGGGGATTACAATGAGCAGTTCTTC
clone_size: few; d_call: .; v_call: TRBV7-9; j_call: TRBJ1-5; cdr3_aa: CASSVSAGSNQPQHF; cdr3_nt: TGTGCCAGCAGCGTATCCGCGGGGAGCAATCAGCCCCAGCATTTT
clone_size: few; d_call: .; v_call: TRBV30; j_call: TRBJ1-4; cdr3_aa: CAWSVPGWRNEKLFF; cdr3_nt: TGTGCCTGGAGTGTACCGGGGTGGCGGAATGAAAAACTGTTTTTT
clone_size: many; d_call: TRBD2; v_call: TRBV5-6; j_call: TRBJ2-5; cdr3_aa: CASSLLSSGSFSQETQYF; cdr3_nt: TGTGCCAGCAGCTTGTTGTCTAGCGGGAGTTTCTCTCAAGAGACCCAGTACTTC
clone_size: .; d_call: .; v_call: TRBV7-9; j_call: TRBJ2-5; cdr3_aa: CASSAGPARETQYF; cdr3_nt: TGTGCCAGCAGCGCGGGACCTGCGCGAGAGACCCAGTACTTC
clone_size: .; d_call: TRBD2; v_call: TRBV30; j_call: TRBJ2-1; cdr3_aa: CAWSLAGVFNEQFF; cdr3_nt: TGTGCCTGGAGTCTAGCGGGAGTCTTTAATGAGCAGTTCTTC
clone_size: few; d_call: .; v_call: TRBV14; j_call: TRBJ2-1; cdr3_aa: CASSQDRDLVQFF; cdr3_nt: TGTGCCAGCAGCCAAGACCGGGACCTAGTGCAGTTCTTC
clone_size: .; d_call: TRBD1; v_call: TRBV12-3/TRBV12-4; j_call: TRBJ1-2; cdr3_aa: CASTKGLQGNGYTF; cdr3_nt: TGTGCCAGCACCAAGGGGTTACAGGGGAATGGCTACACCTTC
clone_size: .; d_call: .; v_call: TRBV28; j_call: TRBJ2-7; cdr3_aa: CATMRDMSSYEQYF; cdr3_nt: TGTGCCACAATGAGGGACATGAGCTCCTACGAGCAGTACTTC
clone_size: .; d_call: .; v_call: TRBV27; j_call: TRBJ1-2; cdr3_aa: CASSRVANYGYTF; cdr3_nt: TGTGCCAGCTCCCGGGTGGCTAACTATGGCTACACCTTC
clone_size: few; d_call: TRBD2; v_call: TRBV7-2; j_call: TRBJ2-1; cdr3_aa: CASSPFGRAGNEQFF; cdr3_nt: TGTGCCAGCAGCCCCTTTGGGAGGGCGGGTAATGAGCAGTTCTTC
clone_size: many; d_call: TRBD2; v_call: TRBV27; j_call: TRBJ2-1; cdr3_aa: CASGLADFHEQFF; cdr3_nt: TGTGCCAGCGGACTAGCGGATTTCCATGAGCAGTTCTTC
clone_size: .; d_call: .; v_call: TRBV20-1; j_call: TRBJ2-7; cdr3_aa: CSAPRATGSYEQYF; cdr3_nt: TGCAGTGCCCCGAGGGCGACTGGATCCTACGAGCAGTACTTC
clone_size: .; d_call: .; v_call: TRBV7-2; j_call: TRBJ2-2; cdr3_aa: CASSLEGGELFF; cdr3_nt: TGTGCCAGCAGCTTAGAAGGCGGGGAGCTGTTTTTT
clone_size: few; d_call: .; v_call: TRBV6-2/TRBV6-3; j_call: TRBJ2-7; cdr3_aa: CASSYEGNYEQYF; cdr3_nt: TGTGCCAGCAGTTACGAGGGAAACTACGAGCAGTACTTC
clone_size: .; d_call: TRBD2; v_call: TRBV3-1; j_call: TRBJ2-7; cdr3_aa: CASSQIAGRGEQYF; cdr3_nt: TGTGCCAGCAGCCAAATCGCAGGGAGGGGAGAGCAGTACTTC
clone_size: .; d_call: TRBD2; v_call: TRBV5-1; j_call: TRBJ2-3; cdr3_aa: CASSFLKGLAGSTHTQYF; cdr3_nt: TGCGCCAGCAGCTTTTTAAAAGGACTAGCGGGGAGCACACATACGCAGTATTTT
clone_size: once; d_call: .; v_call: TRBV9; j_call: TRBJ1-2; cdr3_aa: CDSSVGGGNPNYGYTF; cdr3_nt: TGTGACAGCAGCGTAGGAGGGGGGAACCCCAACTATGGCTACACCTTC
clone_size: few; d_call: .; v_call: TRBV7-2; j_call: TRBJ2-2; cdr3_aa: CASSTQVTGELFF; cdr3_nt: TGTGCCAGCAGCACCCAAGTCACCGGGGAGCTGTTTTTT
clone_size: few; d_call: TRBD1; v_call: TRBV10-1; j_call: TRBJ1-3; cdr3_aa: CASSESGQGDSGNTIYF; cdr3_nt: TGCGCCAGCAGTGAGTCGGGACAGGGGGACTCTGGAAACACCATATATTTT
clone_size: few; d_call: TRBD2; v_call: TRBV3-1; j_call: TRBJ2-5; cdr3_aa: CASSPGLPGEETQYF; cdr3_nt: TGTGCCAGCAGCCCGGGACTACCGGGAGAAGAGACCCAGTACTTC
clone_size: few; d_call: TRBD1; v_call: TRBV25-1; j_call: TRBJ2-7; cdr3_aa: CASSETGQHLSYEQYF; cdr3_nt: TGTGCCAGCAGTGAAACGGGACAGCACCTCTCCTACGAGCAGTACTTC
clone_size: few; d_call: TRBD2; v_call: TRBV20-1; j_call: TRBJ2-3; cdr3_aa: CSASGTSGRITDTQYF; cdr3_nt: TGCAGTGCTTCCGGGACTAGCGGGAGAATCACAGATACGCAGTATTTT
clone_size: few; d_call: TRBD2; v_call: TRBV12-3/TRBV12-4; j_call: TRBJ2-5; cdr3_aa: CASSAGTSGSRVETQYF; cdr3_nt: TGTGCCAGCAGTGCCGGGACTAGCGGTTCCCGGGTGGAGACCCAGTACTTC